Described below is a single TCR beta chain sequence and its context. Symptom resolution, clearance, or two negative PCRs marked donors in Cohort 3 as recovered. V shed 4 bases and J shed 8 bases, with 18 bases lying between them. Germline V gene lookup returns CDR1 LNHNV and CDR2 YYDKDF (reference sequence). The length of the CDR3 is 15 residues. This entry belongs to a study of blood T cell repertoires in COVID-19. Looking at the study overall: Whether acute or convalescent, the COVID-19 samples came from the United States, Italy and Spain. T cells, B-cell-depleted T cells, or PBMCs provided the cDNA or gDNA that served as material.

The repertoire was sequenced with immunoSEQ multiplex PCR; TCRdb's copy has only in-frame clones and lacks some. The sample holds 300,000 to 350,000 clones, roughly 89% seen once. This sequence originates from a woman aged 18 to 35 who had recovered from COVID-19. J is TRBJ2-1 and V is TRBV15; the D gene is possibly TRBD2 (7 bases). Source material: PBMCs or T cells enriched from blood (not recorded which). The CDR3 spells CATSTPEGGIDEQFF. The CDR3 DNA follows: TGTGCCACCAGCACGCCTGAGGGGGGGATTGATGAGCAGTTCTTC.